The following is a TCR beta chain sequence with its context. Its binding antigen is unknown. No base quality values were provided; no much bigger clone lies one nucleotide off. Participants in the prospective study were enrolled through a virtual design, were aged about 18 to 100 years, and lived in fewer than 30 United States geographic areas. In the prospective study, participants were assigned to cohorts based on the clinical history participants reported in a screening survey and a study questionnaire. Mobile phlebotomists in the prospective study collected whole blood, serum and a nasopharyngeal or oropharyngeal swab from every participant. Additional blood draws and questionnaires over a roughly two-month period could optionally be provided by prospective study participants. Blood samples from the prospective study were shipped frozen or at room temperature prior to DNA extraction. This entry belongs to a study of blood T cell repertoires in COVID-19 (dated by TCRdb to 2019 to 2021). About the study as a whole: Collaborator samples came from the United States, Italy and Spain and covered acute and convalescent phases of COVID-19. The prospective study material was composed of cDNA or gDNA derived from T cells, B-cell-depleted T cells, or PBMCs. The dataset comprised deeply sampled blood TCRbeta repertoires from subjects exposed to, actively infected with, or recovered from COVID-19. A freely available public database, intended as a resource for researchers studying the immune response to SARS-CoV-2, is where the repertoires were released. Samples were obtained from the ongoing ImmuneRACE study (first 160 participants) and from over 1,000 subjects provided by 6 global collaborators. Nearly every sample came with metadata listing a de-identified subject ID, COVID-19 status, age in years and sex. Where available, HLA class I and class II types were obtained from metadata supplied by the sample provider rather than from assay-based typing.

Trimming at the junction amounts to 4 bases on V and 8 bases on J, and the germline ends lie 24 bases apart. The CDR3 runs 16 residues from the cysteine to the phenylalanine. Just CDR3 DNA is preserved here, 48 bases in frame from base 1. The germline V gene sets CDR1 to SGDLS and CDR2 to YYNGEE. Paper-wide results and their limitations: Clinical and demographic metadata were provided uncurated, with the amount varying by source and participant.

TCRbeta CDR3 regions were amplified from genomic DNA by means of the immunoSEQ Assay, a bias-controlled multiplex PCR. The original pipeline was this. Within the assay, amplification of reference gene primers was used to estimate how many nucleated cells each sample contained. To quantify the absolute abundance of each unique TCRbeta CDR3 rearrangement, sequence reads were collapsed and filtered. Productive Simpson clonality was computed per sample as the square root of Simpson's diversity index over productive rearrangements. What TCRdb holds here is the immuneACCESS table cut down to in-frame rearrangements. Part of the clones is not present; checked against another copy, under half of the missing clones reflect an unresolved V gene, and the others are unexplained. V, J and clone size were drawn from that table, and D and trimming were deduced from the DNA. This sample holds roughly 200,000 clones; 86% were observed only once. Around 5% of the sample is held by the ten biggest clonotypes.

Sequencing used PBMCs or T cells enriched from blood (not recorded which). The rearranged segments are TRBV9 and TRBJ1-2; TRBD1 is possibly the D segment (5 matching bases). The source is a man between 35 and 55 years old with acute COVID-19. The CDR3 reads CASSRSGTALSWGYTF. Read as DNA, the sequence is TGTGCCAGCAGCAGAAGCGGGACTGCCCTATCCTGGGGCTACACCTTC.